A selection of T cell receptor beta chains follows, all from one sample in a study of OX40 agonist ivuxolimab in advanced cancers. Using immunoSEQ multiplex PCR, the repertoire was profiled, and TCRdb retains in-frame clones only, with some absent. The sample has roughly 50,000 clones, roughly 90% seen once. Sequenced material: CD4+ or CD8+ T cells sorted from blood, taken in a trial of the OX40 agonist ivuxolimab. All receptors come from an adult with an advanced solid tumor such as melanoma, head and neck, liver or kidney cancer. Both conserved end residues are part of each CDR3. The order of the fields is clone size, V gene, D gene, J gene, CDR3 DNA, CDR3 protein. A D gene is named only where the DNA matches it firmly. Size tells how often a clone was seen (once, few, many) or the class of an expanded clone, and some rows leave it out.

clone_size: -; v_call: TRBV7-2; d_call: TRBD1; j_call: TRBJ1-6; cdr3_nt: TGTGCCAGCAGCCTAGGGACAGGGGGCGGTTCACCCCTCCACTTT; cdr3_aa: CASSLGTGGGSPLHF
clone_size: -; v_call: TRBV5-1; d_call: -; j_call: TRBJ2-7; cdr3_nt: TGCGCCAGCAGCTCCCTGCAGGGGTCCTACGAGCAGTACTTC; cdr3_aa: CASSSLQGSYEQYF
clone_size: once; v_call: TRBV6-5; d_call: -; j_call: TRBJ2-5; cdr3_nt: TGTGCCAGCACAGAGAGCCGCCCAGGAGAGACCCAGTACTTC; cdr3_aa: CASTESRPGETQYF
clone_size: once; v_call: TRBV28; d_call: -; j_call: TRBJ2-6; cdr3_nt: TGTGCCAGGAGGGTATCTGGGGCCAACGTCCTGACTTTC; cdr3_aa: CARRVSGANVLTF
clone_size: -; v_call: TRBV9; d_call: -; j_call: TRBJ2-7; cdr3_nt: TGTGCCAGCAGCGTAAAAAGCTACGAGCAGTACTTC; cdr3_aa: CASSVKSYEQYF
clone_size: few; v_call: TRBV2; d_call: -; j_call: TRBJ1-6; cdr3_nt: TGTGCCAGCAGTCCCGGGACTCAGGATTCACCCCTCCACTTT; cdr3_aa: CASSPGTQDSPLHF
clone_size: -; v_call: TRBV2; d_call: -; j_call: TRBJ1-2; cdr3_nt: TGTGCCAGCAGTGAGAATGGGGCGCAGAGCTATGGCTACACCTTC; cdr3_aa: CASSENGAQSYGYTF
clone_size: -; v_call: TRBV5-6; d_call: TRBD1; j_call: TRBJ1-4; cdr3_nt: TGTGCCAGCAGTCAACAGGGGGCTAATGAAAAACTGTTTTTT; cdr3_aa: CASSQQGANEKLFF
clone_size: few; v_call: TRBV4-1; d_call: -; j_call: TRBJ2-5; cdr3_nt: TGCGCCAGCAGCCCTAGGGGCTGGCAAGAGACCCAGTACTTC; cdr3_aa: CASSPRGWQETQYF
clone_size: -; v_call: TRBV6-1; d_call: TRBD1; j_call: TRBJ1-4; cdr3_nt: TGTGCCAGCGCCAGGGGGTGGGCAACTAATGAAAAACTGTTTTTT; cdr3_aa: CASARGWATNEKLFF
clone_size: -; v_call: TRBV28; d_call: -; j_call: TRBJ1-3; cdr3_nt: TGTGCCAGTTTAACACCCTTCTCTGGAAACACCATATATTTT; cdr3_aa: CASLTPFSGNTIYF
clone_size: -; v_call: TRBV5-4; d_call: -; j_call: TRBJ2-2; cdr3_nt: TGTGCCAGCAGCGTAACCGTTACCGGGGAGCTGTTTTTT; cdr3_aa: CASSVTVTGELFF
clone_size: -; v_call: TRBV27; d_call: -; j_call: TRBJ2-7; cdr3_nt: TGTGCCAGCAGTTTATCGATTAAGGTCAGGGGCTACGAGCAGTACTTC; cdr3_aa: CASSLSIKVRGYEQYF
clone_size: -; v_call: TRBV5-4; d_call: TRBD2; j_call: TRBJ2-7; cdr3_nt: TGTGCCAGCAGCTTGGGACTAGCGGGAAGGTACGAGCAGTACTTC; cdr3_aa: CASSLGLAGRYEQYF
clone_size: -; v_call: TRBV6-4; d_call: -; j_call: TRBJ1-5; cdr3_nt: TGTGCCAGCGGTCTTTCGGCAGTTCATAGCAATCAGCCCCAGCATTTT; cdr3_aa: CASGLSAVHSNQPQHF
clone_size: -; v_call: TRBV18; d_call: -; j_call: TRBJ2-1; cdr3_nt: TGTGCCAGCTCAGGCGGGGTGGGATCCTACAATGAGCAGTTCTTC; cdr3_aa: CASSGGVGSYNEQFF
clone_size: once; v_call: TRBV6-5; d_call: -; j_call: TRBJ2-3; cdr3_nt: TGTGCCAGCAGTTACGCAGCCAGCACAGATACGCAGTATTTT; cdr3_aa: CASSYAASTDTQYF
clone_size: once; v_call: TRBV4-1; d_call: -; j_call: TRBJ2-2; cdr3_nt: TGCGCCAGCAGCCAAGAAGGTGCGGGGGCAAACACCGGGGAGCTGTTTTTT; cdr3_aa: CASSQEGAGANTGELFF
clone_size: -; v_call: TRBV7-2; d_call: -; j_call: TRBJ2-3; cdr3_nt: TGTGCCAGCAGCTTAACCCGCGGGGATACGCAGTATTTT; cdr3_aa: CASSLTRGDTQYF
clone_size: -; v_call: TRBV2; d_call: -; j_call: TRBJ2-7; cdr3_nt: TGTGCCAGCAGTGAAGTCGTGACAGACAACGAGCAGTACTTC; cdr3_aa: CASSEVVTDNEQYF
clone_size: -; v_call: TRBV11-2; d_call: TRBD1; j_call: TRBJ1-3; cdr3_nt: TGTGCCAGCAGCTTAGGCCAGGGGGCATATGGAAACACCATATATTTT; cdr3_aa: CASSLGQGAYGNTIYF
clone_size: -; v_call: TRBV6-1; d_call: -; j_call: TRBJ1-1; cdr3_nt: TGTGCCAGCAGTGAAGGCCAGTTCAGTGAAGCTTTCTTT; cdr3_aa: CASSEGQFSEAFF
clone_size: -; v_call: TRBV27; d_call: -; j_call: TRBJ2-1; cdr3_nt: TGTGCCAGCAGTTTACGGGGTACCTACAATGAGCAGTTCTTC; cdr3_aa: CASSLRGTYNEQFF